This TCR beta chain was captured in a study of cytomegalovirus exposure and HLA in healthy donors. Study results and limitations: The productive fraction for most TCR beta V segments was about 87% or about 30% in an earlier analysis.

This PCR relied on a set of 60 Vbeta primers and 13 Jbeta primers. The protocol was immunoSEQ multiplex PCR, while the TCRdb copy is restricted to in-frame clones and leaves out a portion. The sample shows 110,000 to 150,000 clones, 80% to 85% of them seen only once. On this clone itself: Its antigen is currently unknown.

Input material: PBMCs. The sequence derives from a boy between 2 and 10 years old in good health and CMV-seronegative.

CDR3 in amino acids: CASSLTRGGTEAFF. As DNA, the CDR3 is TGTGCCAGCAGCTTAACCCGGGGGGGCACTGAAGCTTTCTTT. V gene TRBV7-2 combines with J gene TRBJ1-1, with D maybe TRBD1 (5 bases). This CDR3 spans 14 amino acids. V lost 2 bases to trimming and J lost 4 bases, with 11 bases between them. Germline-derived CDR1 and CDR2 are SGHTA and FQGNSA.